The 21 T cell receptor beta chains reported below all come from one sample, sequenced in a study of shared clonotypes between healthy human individuals. TCRdb keeps only in-frame clones here, not all; method: immunoSEQ multiplex PCR. The data contain about 480,000 clones, about three quarters of them seen just once; the ten biggest clones take up around 12%. Material for sequencing was PBMCs. The receptors come from a middle-aged woman in good health. Some clones in this sample may be carry-over from other donors' samples.

The rearrangement joins TRBV30 to TRBJ1-3; D gene ambiguous. The ends were cut back, 0 bases at V and 2 bases at J, with 11 bases in the middle. Germline V gives CDR1 GTSNPN, CDR2 SVGIG (reference sequence). CDR3 length equals 15 residues. The CDR3 DNA reads as TGTGCCTGGAGTGTTCTCGTCGGGCCTGGAAACACCATATATTTT. As protein: CAWSVLVGPGNTIYF.

The V and J genes are TRBV25-1 and TRBJ2-7; D perhaps matches TRBD2 (5 bases). The germline V gene encodes CDR1 MGHDK and CDR2 SYGVNS. V lost 0 bases and J lost 7, with 7 bases in between. The CDR3 covers 12 residues. The CDR3 bases are TGTGCCAGCAGTGAATATGGGAGTGAGCAGTACTTC. Encoded protein: CASSEYGSEQYF.

The chain joins TRBV19 to TRBJ2-7; 7 bases line up with TRBD1. CDR1 is LNHDA and CDR2 is SQIVND in the germline V gene (reference sequence). V shed 1 base and J 0 bases; nucleotides not matched to a gene: 9. There are 17 residues in the CDR3. This CDR3 reads CASSIVPDRKSSYEQYF. The CDR3 nucleotides are TGTGCCAGTAGTATAGTTCCGGACAGGAAATCCTCCTACGAGCAGTACTTC.

The chain links TRBV5-1 to TRBJ2-5; maybe TRBD2 (5 bases). The germline V gene encodes CDR1 SGHRS and CDR2 YFSETQ. The CDR3 has 13 amino acids. The germline V and J ends were trimmed by 4 bases and 5 bases, with 12 bases remaining between them. CDR3 sequence: CASSPAGDETQYF. The CDR3 DNA follows: TGCGCCAGCAGCCCTGCCGGGGATGAGACCCAGTACTTC.

This chain connects TRBV25-1 to TRBJ2-6; 7 bases match TRBD2. CDR1 is MGHDK and CDR2 is SYGVNS in the germline V gene. CDR3 size: 17 residues. Unmatched junction bases numbered 4, after V lost 2 bases and J lost 0 bases. Here the CDR3 reads CASSEGGGPSGANVLTF. CDR3 bases: TGTGCCAGCAGTGAAGGGGGAGGGCCCTCTGGGGCCAACGTCCTGACTTTC.

As regards this clone: This same CDR3 is encoded by further DNA sequences in the sample. The J gene is TRBJ2-3, the V gene TRBV19; D not certain. Germline V gives CDR1 LNHDA, CDR2 SQIVND (reference sequence). Between the trimmed V and J ends, which lost 3 bases and 0 bases, there was a span of 4 bases. This CDR3 contains 13 residues. In DNA form, the CDR3 reads TGTGCCAGTAGTATCGGGAGCACAGATACGCAGTATTTT. Translation gives CASSIGSTDTQYF.

V gene TRBV10-3 combines with J gene TRBJ2-5; D is perhaps TRBD1 (5 bases). The CDR3 loop spans 15 amino acids. Germline values: CDR1 ENHRY, CDR2 SYGVKD. Trimming shortened V by 0 bases and J by 0 bases, and 8 bases separated the two germline ends. The CDR3 reads CAISESGRNQETQYF. As DNA, the CDR3 is TGTGCCATCAGTGAGTCGGGGCGGAACCAAGAGACCCAGTACTTC.

The chain is built from TRBV4-2 and TRBJ2-7; D gene unclear. Trimming cost V 2 bases and J 3 bases, with 8 bases left between them. This CDR3 is 13 amino acids long. The germline V gene has CDR1 LGHNA and CDR2 YNFKEQ. DNA of the CDR3: TGTGCCAGCAGCCAACCACCTAGCTACGAGCAGTACTTC. Protein product: CASSQPPSYEQYF.

The chain links TRBV6-5 to TRBJ2-2; 8 bases map to TRBD2. The CDR3 consists of 15 residues. CDR1 and CDR2 from the germline V gene are MNHEY and SVGAGI. Trimming cost V 11 bases and J 1 base; bases outside gene matches: 9. The CDR3 is CACREGLGNTGELFF. The CDR3 DNA follows: TGTGCCTGCCGGGAGGGACTTGGGAACACCGGGGAGCTGTTTTTT.

The chain is built from TRBV10-2 and TRBJ2-1; TRBD2 agrees at 13 bases. This CDR3 contains 15 residues. Germline values: CDR1 WSHSY, CDR2 SAAADI. V lost 6 bases, J lost 8 bases, and 7 bases stayed unmatched. CDR3 DNA sequence: TGCGCCAGCAGAGGGGGACTAGCGGGAAGGTATGAGCAGTTCTTC. Translated, it gives CASRGGLAGRYEQFF.

V gene TRBV7-3 combines with J gene TRBJ2-2; D uncertain. Germline lookup yields CDR1 SGHTA and CDR2 FQGTGA. CDR3 length: 15 residues. The V end lost 1 base, the J end lost 6 bases, and 12 bases lay between the germline ends. As DNA, the CDR3 is TGTGCCAGCAGCTTAAAGCAGTCAGGTTCCGGGGAGCTGTTTTTT. Protein product: CASSLKQSGSGELFF. Full variable domain (missing parts from reference TRBV7-3 and TRBJ2-2): GAGVSQTPSNKVTEKGKYVELRCDPISGHTALYWYRQSLGQGPEFLIYFQGTGAADDSGLPNDRFFAVRPEGSVSTLKIQRTERGDSAVYLCASSLKQSGSGELFFGEGSRLTVL.

The CDR3 nucleotides are TGTGCCAGTAGCTCCCCACACTCTAGCAGCACAGATACGCAGTATTTT. Its translation is CASSSPHSSSTDTQYF. This chain uses TRBV19 with TRBJ2-3, with D possibly TRBD2 on 5 matching bases. The length of the CDR3 is 16 residues. CDR1 is LNHDA and CDR2 is SQIVND in the germline V gene (reference sequence). The ends were cut back, 6 bases at V and 0 bases at J, with 16 bases in the middle.

This rearrangement joins TRBV6-5 to TRBJ1-4; the D gene is possibly TRBD1 (5 bases). The germline V gene encodes CDR1 MNHEY and CDR2 SVGAGI. This CDR3 has 15 amino acids. V was pared by 2 bases and J by 8 bases, with 15 bases between. The CDR3 region is CASSYRGQGGEKLFF. CDR3 bases: TGTGCCAGCAGTTACAGAGGGCAGGGAGGGGAAAAACTGTTTTTT.

V gene TRBV11-2 combines with J gene TRBJ2-5; no clear D gene. Germline V lookup: CDR1 SGHAT, CDR2 FQNNGV. The CDR3 totals 14 residues. V lost 1 base and J lost 3, with 9 bases in between. This CDR3 reads CASSLVGEKETQYF. In nucleotides, the CDR3 is TGTGCCAGCAGCTTAGTTGGGGAAAAAGAGACCCAGTACTTC.

The CDR3 DNA sequence: TGTGCCAGCAGTTCGGGGGGCGCGGGGGAAAAACTGTTTTTT. As protein: CASSSGGAGEKLFF. This rearrangement joins TRBV28 to TRBJ1-4, with TRBD1 as a possible D gene (6 bases). CDR1 and CDR2 (germline): MDHEN, SYDVKM. Deletions cut 4 bases from V and 8 bases from J, with 14 bases between. This CDR3 is 14 amino acids long.

This clone was seen a single time. This rearrangement joins TRBV28 to TRBJ2-7; D is possibly TRBD1 or TRBD2 (5 bases each). V lost 7 bases and J lost 2, with 18 bases in between. CDR3 length: 15 residues. Germline lookup yields CDR1 MDHEN and CDR2 SYDVKM. The CDR3 DNA reads as TGTGCCAGCACCGTCGGTGGGGGTGCTCCCTACGAGCAGTACTTC. This codes for CASTVGGGAPYEQYF. The entire variable domain, with the rest obtained from reference TRBV28 and TRBJ2-7, is as follows: DVKVTQSSRYLVKRTGEKVFLECVQDMDHENMFWYRQDPGLGLRLIYFSYDVKMKEKGDIPEGYSVSREKKERFSLILESASTNQTSMYLCASTVGGGAPYEQYFGPGTRLTVT.

This chain links TRBV7-3 with TRBJ2-7; no reliable D call. Germline V lookup: CDR1 SGHTA, CDR2 FQGTGA. The CDR3 extends over 13 amino acids. The ends were cut back, 7 bases at V and 5 bases at J, with 15 bases in the middle. The CDR3 sequence: CASTVRVRNEQYF. CDR3 sequence (DNA): TGTGCCAGCACAGTAAGGGTGCGGAACGAGCAGTACTTC.

The chain has TRBV2 and TRBJ2-1; 10 nucleotides line up with TRBD2. V lost 6 bases to trimming and J lost 8 bases; unmatched junction nucleotides: 10. The V gene's germline CDR1 is SNHLY and CDR2 FYNNEI. CDR3 length: 15 amino acids. In nucleotides, the CDR3 is TGTGCCAGCAGGAACTCGACTAGCGGGCATGATGAGCAGTTCTTC. It translates to CASRNSTSGHDEQFF. Full variable domain (remainder filled in from reference TRBV2 and TRBJ2-1): EPEVTQTPSHQVTQMGQEVILRCVPISNHLYFYWYRQILGQKVEFLVSFYNNEISEKSEIFDDQFSVERPDGSNFTLKIRSTKLEDSAMYFCASRNSTSGHDEQFFGPGTRLTVL.

The CDR3 DNA reads as TGTGCCAGCAGTCCCTCACAGGGGAGCTCCTACGAGCAGTACTTC. Translating it yields CASSPSQGSSYEQYF. V usage is TRBV27 and J usage is TRBJ2-7; 7 nucleotides match TRBD1. From germline, CDR1 is MNHEY and CDR2 SMNVEV (reference sequence). V shed 5 bases, J shed 0 bases, and the junction held 7 bases outside the gene matches. The CDR3 runs 15 residues.

The chain couples TRBV28 to TRBJ2-7; tentative D call: TRBD1 (5 bases). From germline, CDR1 is MDHEN and CDR2 SYDVKM. Trimming took off 4 bases at V and 3 bases at J, with 22 bases between the two ends. The CDR3 has 17 amino acids. The CDR3 is CASSSPTGSNSYYEQYF. Written as DNA, the CDR3 is TGTGCCAGCAGTTCCCCAACAGGTTCTAATTCTTACTACGAGCAGTACTTC.

The sample holds one count of this clone. The chain links TRBV5-1 to TRBJ2-3; maybe TRBD2 (6 bases). Germline CDR1 SGHRS, CDR2 YFSETQ. The CDR3 totals 15 residues. Trimming removed 0 bases from V and 4 bases from J, with 12 bases in between. The CDR3 loop reads CASSLEWREADTQYF. CDR3 DNA sequence: TGCGCCAGCAGCTTGGAATGGAGGGAGGCAGATACGCAGTATTTT. The variable domain in full, completed from reference TRBV5-1 and TRBJ2-3, reads KAGVTQTPRYLIKTRGQQVTLSCSPISGHRSVSWYQQTPGQGLQFLFEYFSETQRNKGNFPGRFSGRQFSNSRSEMNVSTLELGDSALYLCASSLEWREADTQYFGPGTRLTVL.